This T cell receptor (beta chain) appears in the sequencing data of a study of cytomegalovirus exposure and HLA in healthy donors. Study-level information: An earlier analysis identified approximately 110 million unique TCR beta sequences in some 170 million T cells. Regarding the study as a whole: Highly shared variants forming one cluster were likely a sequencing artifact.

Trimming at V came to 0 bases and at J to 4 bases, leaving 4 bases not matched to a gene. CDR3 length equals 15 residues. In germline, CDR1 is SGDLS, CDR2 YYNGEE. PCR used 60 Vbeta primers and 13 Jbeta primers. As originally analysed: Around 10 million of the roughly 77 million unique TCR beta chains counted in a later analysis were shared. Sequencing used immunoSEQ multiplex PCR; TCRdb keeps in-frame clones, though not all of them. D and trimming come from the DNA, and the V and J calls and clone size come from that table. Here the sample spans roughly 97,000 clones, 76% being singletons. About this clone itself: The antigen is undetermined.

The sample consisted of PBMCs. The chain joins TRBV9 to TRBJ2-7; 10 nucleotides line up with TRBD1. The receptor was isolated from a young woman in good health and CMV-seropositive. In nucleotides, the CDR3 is TGTGCCAGCAGCGTAGGTGGACAGGGGGGTTACGAGCAGTACTTC. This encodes CASSVGGQGGYEQYF. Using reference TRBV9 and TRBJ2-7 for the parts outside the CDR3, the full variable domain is DSGVTQTPKHLITATGQRVTLRCSPRSGDLSVYWYQQSLDQGLQFLIQYYNGEERAKGNILERFSAQQFPDLHSELNLSSLELGDSALYFCASSVGGQGGYEQYFGPGTRLTVT.